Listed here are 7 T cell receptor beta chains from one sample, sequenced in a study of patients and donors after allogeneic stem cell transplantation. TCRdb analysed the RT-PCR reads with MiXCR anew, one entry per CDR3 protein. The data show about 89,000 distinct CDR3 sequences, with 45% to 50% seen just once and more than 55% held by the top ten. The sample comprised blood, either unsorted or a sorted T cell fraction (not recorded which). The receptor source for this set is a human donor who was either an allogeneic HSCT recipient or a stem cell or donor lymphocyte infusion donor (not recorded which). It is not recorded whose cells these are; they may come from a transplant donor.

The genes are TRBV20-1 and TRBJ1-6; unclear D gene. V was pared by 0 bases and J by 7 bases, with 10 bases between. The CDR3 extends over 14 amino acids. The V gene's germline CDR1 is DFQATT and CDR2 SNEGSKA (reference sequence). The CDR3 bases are TGCAGTGCTAGAGATGCAGGAACAAATTCACCCCTCCACTTT. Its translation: CSARDAGTNSPLHF.

The CDR3 sequence: CASSSGEGLSYEQYF. The CDR3 region has the DNA TGTGCCAGCAGTTCGGGGGAGGGCCTCTCCTACGAGCAGTACTTC. The genes are TRBV28 and TRBJ2-7; the match to TRBD2 covers 7 bases. Germline CDR1 is MDHEN and CDR2 is SYDVKM. V shed 4 bases, J shed 0 bases, and the junction held 6 bases outside the gene matches. CDR3 length equals 15 residues.

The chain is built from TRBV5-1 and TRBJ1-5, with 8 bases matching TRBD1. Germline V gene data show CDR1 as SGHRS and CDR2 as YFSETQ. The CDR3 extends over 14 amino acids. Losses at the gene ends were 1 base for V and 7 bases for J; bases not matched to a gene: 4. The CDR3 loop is CASSLSGGGQPQHF. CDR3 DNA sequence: TGCGCCAGCAGCTTGTCAGGGGGCGGCCAGCCCCAGCATTTT.

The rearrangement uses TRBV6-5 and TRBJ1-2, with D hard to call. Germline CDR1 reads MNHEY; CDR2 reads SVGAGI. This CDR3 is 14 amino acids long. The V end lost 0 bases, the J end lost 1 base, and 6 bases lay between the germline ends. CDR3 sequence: CASSYSGINYGYTF. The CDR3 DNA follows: TGTGCCAGCAGTTACTCAGGAATTAACTATGGCTACACCTTC.

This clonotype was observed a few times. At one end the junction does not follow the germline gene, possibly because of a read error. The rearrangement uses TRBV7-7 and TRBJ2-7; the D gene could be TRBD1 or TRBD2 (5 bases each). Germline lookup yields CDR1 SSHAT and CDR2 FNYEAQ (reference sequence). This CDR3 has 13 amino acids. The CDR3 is CASSPRGEYEQYF. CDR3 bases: TGTGCTAGCAGCCCACGAGGGGAATACGAGCAGTACTTC. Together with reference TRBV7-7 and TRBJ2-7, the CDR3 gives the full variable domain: GAGVSQSPRYKVTKRGQDVTLRCDPISSHATLYWYQQALGQGPEFLTYFNYEAQPDKSGLPSDRFSAERPEGSISTLTIQRTEQRDSAMYRCASSPRGEYEQYFGPGTRLTVT.

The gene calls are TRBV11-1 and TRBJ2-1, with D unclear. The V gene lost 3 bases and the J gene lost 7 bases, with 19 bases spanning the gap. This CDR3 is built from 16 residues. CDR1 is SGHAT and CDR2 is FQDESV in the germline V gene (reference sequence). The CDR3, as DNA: TGTGCCAGCAGCTTCCGACCTTCGAATCGACGGAATGAGCAGTTCTTC. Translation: CASSFRPSNRRNEQFF.

As DNA, the CDR3 is TGTGCCAGCAGCGGGGGGTTTAATGAAAAACTGTTTTTT. Its translation: CASSGGFNEKLFF. The V and J genes are TRBV12-3 or TRBV12-4 and TRBJ1-4; a weak D match, TRBD1 (5 bases). The CDR3 contains 13 residues. Trimming took off 6 bases at V and 4 bases at J, with 9 bases between the two ends.